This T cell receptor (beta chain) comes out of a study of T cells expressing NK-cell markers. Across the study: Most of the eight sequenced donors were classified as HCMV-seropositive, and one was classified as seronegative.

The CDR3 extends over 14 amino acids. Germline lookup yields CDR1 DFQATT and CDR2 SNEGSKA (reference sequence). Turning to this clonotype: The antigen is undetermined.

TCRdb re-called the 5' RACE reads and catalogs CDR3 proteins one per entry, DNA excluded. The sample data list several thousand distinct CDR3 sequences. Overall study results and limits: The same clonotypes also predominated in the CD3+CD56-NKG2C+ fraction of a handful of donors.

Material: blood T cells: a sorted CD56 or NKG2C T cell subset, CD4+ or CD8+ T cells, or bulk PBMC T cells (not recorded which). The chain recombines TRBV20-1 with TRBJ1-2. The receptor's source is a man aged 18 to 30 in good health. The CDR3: CSAHTDGSSYGYTF.